Shown below are 8 T cell receptor beta chains from a single sample sequenced in a study of cytomegalovirus exposure and HLA in healthy donors (dated by TCRdb to 2016 to 2017). The protocol used for the library was the immunoSEQ multiplex PCR assay. TCRdb provides this immuneACCESS table in a form limited to in-frame rearrangements. Some clones are lacking; in checked studies, under half of them reflect an unresolved V gene, and why the rest are absent is not known. This sample lists roughly 270,000 clones; roughly 88% were detected once. The ten top clones hold approximately 0.94% of the sample. Sequenced sample: PBMCs. Receptor source: a woman between 18 and 29 years old in good health and CMV-seronegative.

This chain links TRBV4-3 with TRBJ1-1; D is unclear. The germline V gene has CDR1 LGHNA and CDR2 YSLEER. V was shortened by 0 bases and J by 4 bases, with 12 bases between the two germline ends. CDR3 size: 15 residues. Written as DNA, the CDR3 is TGCGCCAGCAGCCAAGATCGCCTTACAAGCACTGAAGCTTTCTTT. It is translated as CASSQDRLTSTEAFF.

The chain links TRBV7-2 to TRBJ2-7; TRBD1 agrees at 9 bases. Germline trimming cut 5 bases from V and 6 bases from J; bases unmatched to any gene: 5. The CDR3 has 13 residues. Germline lookup yields CDR1 SGHTA and CDR2 FQGNSA. In DNA, the CDR3 is TGTGCCAGCAGCCCGGACAGGGGCTTCGAGCAGTACTTC. It encodes CASSPDRGFEQYF.

The chain carries TRBV18 and TRBJ2-7; TRBD2 agrees at 9 bases. V lost 6 bases to trimming and J lost 0 bases; unmatched junction nucleotides: 9. CDR1 and CDR2 from the germline V gene are KGHSH and LQKENI. This CDR3 has 16 amino acids. The CDR3 loop is CASSPNSGSTSYEQYF. In DNA form, the CDR3 reads TGTGCCAGCTCGCCGAATAGCGGGAGTACCTCCTACGAGCAGTACTTC.

The rearrangement joins TRBV28 to TRBJ2-7, with 7 bases that match TRBD2. The CDR3 runs to 15 residues. Trimming took 6 bases from V and 2 from J; bases not matched to a gene: 10. CDR1 and CDR2 from the germline V gene are MDHEN and SYDVKM. This CDR3 is CASSPPGEGPYEQYF. CDR3 in DNA: TGTGCCAGCAGCCCACCCGGGGAGGGCCCCTACGAGCAGTACTTC. The variable domain in full, completed from reference TRBV28 and TRBJ2-7, reads DVKVTQSSRYLVKRTGEKVFLECVQDMDHENMFWYRQDPGLGLRLIYFSYDVKMKEKGDIPEGYSVSREKKERFSLILESASTNQTSMYLCASSPPGEGPYEQYFGPGTRLTVT.

The rearrangement joins TRBV7-6 to TRBJ1-1; no firm D call. Germline V CDR1 and CDR2: SGHVS, FNYEAQ. With 3 bases removed from V and 4 bases from J, the gap between germline ends came to 15 bases. CDR3 length: 15 amino acids. The CDR3 spells CASSFAEGRSTEAFF. The CDR3 bases are TGTGCCAGCAGCTTCGCCGAAGGCAGGTCCACTGAAGCTTTCTTT.

The chain joins TRBV28 to TRBJ1-6, with D unresolved. There are 12 residues in the CDR3. Germline V gene sequence: CDR1 MDHEN, CDR2 SYDVKM. With 11 bases removed from V and 0 bases from J, the gap between germline ends came to 5 bases. The CDR3 DNA follows: TGTGCCCACAGCTCCTATAATTCACCCCTCCACTTT. This codes for CAHSSYNSPLHF.

This clone is a singleton in its sample. The chain employs TRBV6-1 and TRBJ1-1; perhaps TRBD1 as D (6 bases). Trimming took off 6 bases at V and 0 bases at J, with 8 bases between the two ends. This CDR3 spans 13 amino acids. Per the germline V gene, CDR1 is MNHNS and CDR2 is SASEGT. The CDR3 protein is CASRTGMNTEAFF. CDR3 DNA: TGTGCCAGCAGAACAGGGATGAACACTGAAGCTTTCTTT.

The chain employs TRBV4-1 and TRBJ2-7; 9 bases align to TRBD1. J gave up 0 bases and V 5 bases, and 5 bases lay outside the gene matches. CDR1 and CDR2 from the germline V gene are MGHRA and YSYEKL. The CDR3 is 15 amino acids. As DNA, the CDR3 is TGCGCCAGCAGCGCCCGGGACAGGGCCTCCTACGAGCAGTACTTC. It encodes CASSARDRASYEQYF.